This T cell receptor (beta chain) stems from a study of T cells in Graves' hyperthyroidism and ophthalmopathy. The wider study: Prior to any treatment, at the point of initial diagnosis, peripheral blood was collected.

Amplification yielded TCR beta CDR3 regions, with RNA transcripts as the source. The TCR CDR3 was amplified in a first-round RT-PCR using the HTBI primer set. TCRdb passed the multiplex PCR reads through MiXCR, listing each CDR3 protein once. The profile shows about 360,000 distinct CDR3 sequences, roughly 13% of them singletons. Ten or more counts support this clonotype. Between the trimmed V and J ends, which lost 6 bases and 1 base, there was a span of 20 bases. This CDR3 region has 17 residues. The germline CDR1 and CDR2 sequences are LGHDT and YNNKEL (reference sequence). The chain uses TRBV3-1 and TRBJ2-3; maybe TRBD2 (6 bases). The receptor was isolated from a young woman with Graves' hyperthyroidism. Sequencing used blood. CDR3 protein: CASRPNQGLGGTDTQYF. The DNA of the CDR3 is TGTGCCAGCAGGCCCAATCAGGGACTGGGGGGCACAGATACGCAGTATTTT.